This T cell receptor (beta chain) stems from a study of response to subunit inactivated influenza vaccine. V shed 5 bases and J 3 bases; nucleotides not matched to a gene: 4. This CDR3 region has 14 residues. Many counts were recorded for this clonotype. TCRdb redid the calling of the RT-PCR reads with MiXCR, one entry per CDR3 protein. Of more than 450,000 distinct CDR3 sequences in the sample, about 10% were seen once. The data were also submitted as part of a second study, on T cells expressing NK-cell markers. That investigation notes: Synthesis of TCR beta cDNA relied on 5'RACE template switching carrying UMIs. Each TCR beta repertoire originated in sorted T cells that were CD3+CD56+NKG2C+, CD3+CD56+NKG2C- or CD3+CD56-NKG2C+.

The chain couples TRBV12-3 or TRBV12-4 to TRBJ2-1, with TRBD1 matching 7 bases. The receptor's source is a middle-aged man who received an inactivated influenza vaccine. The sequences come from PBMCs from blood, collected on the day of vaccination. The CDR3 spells CASSPQGNYNEQFF. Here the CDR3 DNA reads TGTGCCAGCAGTCCACAGGGGAACTACAATGAGCAGTTCTTC.